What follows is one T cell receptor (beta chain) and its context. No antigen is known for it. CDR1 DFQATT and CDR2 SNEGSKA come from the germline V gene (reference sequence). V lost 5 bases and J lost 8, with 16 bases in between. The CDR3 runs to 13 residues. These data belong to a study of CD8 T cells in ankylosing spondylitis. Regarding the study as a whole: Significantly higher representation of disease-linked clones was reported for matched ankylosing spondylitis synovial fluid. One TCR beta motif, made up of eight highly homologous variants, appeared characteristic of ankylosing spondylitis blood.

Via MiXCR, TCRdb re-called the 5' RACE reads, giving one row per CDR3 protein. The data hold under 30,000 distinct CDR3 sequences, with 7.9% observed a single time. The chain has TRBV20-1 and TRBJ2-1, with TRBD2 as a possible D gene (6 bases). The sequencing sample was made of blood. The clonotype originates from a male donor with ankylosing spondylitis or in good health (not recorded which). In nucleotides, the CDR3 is TGCAGTGCTCCCCCCGGGTGGGGGGATGAGCAGTTCTTC. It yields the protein CSAPPGWGDEQFF.